This T cell receptor (beta chain) emerged from a study of cytomegalovirus exposure and HLA in healthy donors (TCRdb year 2017). General notes on the study: An earlier analysis of several hundred of the donors reported under 300 Gb of sequence data and 117 million unique TCR beta sequences obtained from approximately 180 million T cells. About 280 gigabases of sequencing data and approximately 92 million unique TCR sequences made up an early release that covered some 640 HLA-typed donors. The genetic ancestry cluster associated with self-reported Caucasian donors included 81% of the 398 genotyped donors. The aim of the study was to test whether cataloging public T cell receptors could identify signatures of past pathogen exposure. The study used immunosequencing to profile the T cell repertoires of under 700 subjects and linked those repertoires to cytomegalovirus serostatus. Besides the first cohort of about 730 subjects, a separate validation cohort made up of some 110 different subjects was used. To predict cytomegalovirus infection status, the study combined high-throughput TCR immunosequencing, statistical association of individual TCRs with disease status, and machine learning. A later analysis re-analyzed previously published TCR beta repertoires from several hundred donors and added high-resolution HLA genotyping to study TCR occurrence patterns. In the later analysis, no new phenotypic data were used to find candidate immune exposures; instead, reliance was placed on TCR beta sequences and their occurrence across donors. In an earlier analysis of roughly 540 of the donors, high-throughput TCR beta sequencing was used to judge whether each TCR beta V gene segment behaved as functional or pseudogenic. Donor age, sex, ethnicity and CMV serostatus were collected together with the repertoire data. A later genetic analysis took genome-wide SNP genotypes for about three fifths of the 666 donors and used that subset as a discovery cohort. Every discovery cohort repertoire had been produced on one sequencing platform. Class I and class II HLA loci were covered by the typing at four-digit resolution. Typing coverage varied by locus: roughly 620-640 donors for A, B, C, DRB1 and DQB1; more than 500 for DQA1; around 610 for DPA1; approximately 470 for DPB1. A handful of DR-DQ haplotypes were treated as single units for association and clustering because of strong linkage in the cohort. Among under 450 genotyped donors of the cohort, an average of about 240,000 unique TCR beta nucleotide sequences were sequenced per donor, roughly 18% of them non-productive.

The research as a whole found: In vitro tests confirmed that a few of the cytomegalovirus-associated TCR beta chains recognize cytomegalovirus antigens. For the cohort, immune exposure information was limited to CMV serostatus. Correlated functional status among segregating V segments might be attributable to linkage disequilibrium, but an unknown experimental factor could not be ruled out. A total of 150 to 200 TCR beta chains were listed by the study as associated with cytomegalovirus. A later genetic analysis associated a missense DCLRE1C variant with V-gene and J-gene trimming of TCR beta chains, and an independent cohort replicated the association. A further reported finding was that TCR beta sequences accurately predicted the HLA-A and HLA-B alleles for most subjects in the first cohort. Most TCR sequences were observed very rarely across donors, whereas some public TCRs were present in many individuals. According to the authors, the approach could potentially be generalized to other disease states and immunological phenotypes. In a later analysis, most CMV-associated TCR beta chains were found to appear HLA-restricted, with HLA associations seemingly driven largely by CMV exposure. In a later analysis, some 17,000 TCR beta sequences were associated with specific HLA alleles at a false discovery rate of 0.05. The presence/absence analyses assumed that sequencing depth was roughly uniform across donors, and that assumption may not be true. The classifier was reported to diagnose cytomegalovirus status with high specificity and sensitivity in both the original and validation cohorts. The cohort was sequenced for TCR beta chains only, and without alpha or paired-chain data the features that could be detected were limited. Because some donors lacked HLA typing at each locus, the association tests relied only on the typed subset. In an earlier analysis of approximately 590 of the donors, most TCR beta V segments appeared in productive rearrangements about 87% or about 30% of the time, broadly matching IMGT annotations. In a later analysis, HLA-associated TCR beta chains showed more clonal expansion and lower generation probabilities than non-associated chains that were equally common. Some IMGT-functional V segments, including TRBV6-2 and TRBV6-3, could not be distinguished by the 87-base-pair reads and were therefore excluded. Because counts were too low, 15 to 20 rarely observed V segments, including chromosome 9 orphons, were excluded from the earlier analysis of a few hundred of the donors. A cluster of highly shared sequence variants was judged likely to be a technical artifact of the sequencing pipeline. Strong co-occurrence of HLA alleles, especially DR and DQ, made assigning TCR associations to individual alleles difficult. In a later analysis, the rate of TCR association differed among HLA loci, with DRB1 alleles having the most associated TCRs and HLA-C alleles having the fewest. A later genetic analysis reported fewer N-insertions in productive TCRs among donors in an Asian-associated ancestry cluster than the roughly 620-donor mean. According to a later analysis, parvovirus B19, influenza, CMV and Epstein-Barr virus appeared linked to several top co-occurrence clusters.

The cohort was made up of 666 healthy bone marrow donors. Cohort members were all nominally healthy when sampled, although unrecorded immune exposures were likely present. The donor tested CMV seronegative, placing the donor among the 352 seronegative members of the cohort. A peripheral blood sample was collected from each donor, and TCR beta sequencing was performed on peripheral blood mononuclear cells. The Qiagen DNeasy Blood Extraction Kit was used to extract genomic DNA from the blood cell samples. The protocol used for the library was the immunoSEQ multiplex PCR assay. A mixture of 60 forward primers for TCR Vbeta segments and 13 reverse primers for TCR Jbeta segments was used in the multiplex PCR. The CDR3 region of rearranged TCR beta genes was amplified from genomic DNA with a multiplex PCR assay. The amplified TCR beta libraries were sequenced on the Illumina HiSeq System as 87-base-pair reads. The paper's processing steps were these. A later analysis tallied roughly 76 million unique TCR beta chains across the 660 or so repertoires, and about 12 million of those chains were shared by two or more donors. A nearest-neighbor algorithm error-corrected the raw reads and collapsed the reads into unique sequences, merging closely related sequences to remove PCR and sequencing errors. To assign V, D and J gene segments, CDR3 sequences were aligned to IMGT reference sequences. For a sequence to be retained, a match of at least six nucleotides to both a V gene segment and a J gene segment was required. Rearrangements were called productive when the CDR3 lacked stop codons and stayed in frame with V and J; all others were non-productive. CDR3 was defined by IMGT convention, running from the second conserved V-encoded cysteine to the conserved J-encoded phenylalanine. Sequences without an unambiguous match to a single V gene segment were excluded from the earlier analysis of 587 of the donors. An earlier analysis of 500 to 600 of the donors classified V segments as functional when productive rearrangements were above 56.7% and as segregating when the standard deviation between donors was above 5%. A statistical classification framework was built to diagnose cytomegalovirus status from the catalog of TCR beta chain sequences. V and J gene assignment, in a later analysis, came from comparing TCR nucleotide sequences with IMGT/GENE-DB human TR gene sequences. In a later analysis, CDR3 sequences and most-parsimonious VDJ recombination scenarios were assigned using the TCRdist pipeline. A later analysis defined each TCR beta chain by its CDR3 amino acid sequence plus V-gene family, and excluded reads lacking a unique V-gene family. A later analysis removed nearly 600 highly shared, low-generation-probability nucleotide sequences to deal with suspected cross-contamination and a sequencing artifact. For each public chain, a later analysis derived a clonal expansion index from normalized ranks of inferred template counts within each repertoire. A later analysis computed generation probabilities with a VDJ recombination model fitted to out-of-frame rearrangements, and checked the results against IGoR. In a later analysis, hypergeometric tests were used to score TCR-TCR, TCR-HLA and TCR-CMV co-occurrence, with a repertoire-size bias correction applied to TCR pairs. To estimate false discovery rates, a later analysis permuted the HLA or CMV assignments 20 times. In a later analysis, co-occurring TCRs were grouped using DBSCAN, and TCRdist sequence similarity was added for clustering within HLA-allele-positive subsets. For co-occurrence clustering, repertoires with fewer than 30,000 or more than 120,000 public chains were excluded, along with five repertoires with anomalous nucleotide sharing. As stored in TCRdb, this immuneACCESS dataset retains in-frame rearrangements with V and J assigned. A fraction of the clones does not appear; measured against another copy, unresolved V genes explain less than half of the discrepancy, and the remainder lacks a known reason. The V and J calls and the clone size are those of that table, but D and trimming were determined from the DNA. For this sample the table gives 150,000 to 180,000 clones, of which 60% to 85% were detected only once. The top ten hold approximately 4% of the sample.

Worth noting for this clone: Its antigen is currently not known. Within one base of it there is no much larger clone, and no base qualities were kept.

The CDR3, cysteine through phenylalanine, is 14 amino acids long. The entry retains the CDR3 DNA only, 42 bases that are in frame from base 1. Sequences SGHRS (CDR1) and YFSETQ (CDR2) are obtained from the germline V gene. V loses 3 bases of germline sequence and J loses 6 bases, and the interval between the two ends is 14 bases. The TCR sequence derives from a woman between 40 and 50 years old in good health and CMV-seronegative. Recombination joined TRBV5-1 with TRBJ2-3; no D gene can be assigned with confidence. Sequencing used PBMCs. The CDR3 reads as follows: CASSWAHVEDTQYF. The DNA sequence is TGCGCCAGCAGCTGGGCCCACGTCGAGGATACGCAGTATTTT.